The next 14 T cell receptor beta chains were all read from a single sample in a study of cytomegalovirus exposure and HLA in healthy donors. In the PCR, 60 Vbeta and 13 Jbeta primers were used. The protocol was immunoSEQ multiplex PCR, while the TCRdb copy is restricted to in-frame clones and leaves out a portion. The sample has about 90,000 clones. Material for sequencing was PBMCs. These receptors were obtained from a woman younger than 45 in good health and CMV-seronegative.

The chain is built from TRBV29-1 and TRBJ2-3, with TRBD2 identical over 7 bases. With 3 bases clipped from V and 2 bases from J, the junction kept 5 bases outside the gene matches. Germline V CDR1 and CDR2: SQVTM, ANQGSEA. The CDR3 runs 14 residues. The chain's CDR3 is CSVDSGTTTDTQYF. As DNA, the CDR3 is TGCAGCGTTGATTCCGGGACTACCACAGATACGCAGTATTTT.

This chain connects TRBV2 to TRBJ2-1; TRBD2 matches 8 bases. The ends lost 2 bases at V and 4 bases at J; junction bases unmatched: 4. The CDR3 contains 15 residues. Germline V lookup: CDR1 SNHLY, CDR2 FYNNEI. The CDR3 sequence is CASSERLAPYNEQFF. The CDR3 coding sequence is TGTGCCAGCAGTGAACGACTAGCGCCGTACAATGAGCAGTTCTTC.

The rearrangement links TRBV5-4 to TRBJ2-5; D may be TRBD1 (5 bases). Germline CDR1 reads SGHNT; CDR2 reads YYREEE (reference sequence). V lost 4 bases and J lost 5, with 9 bases in between. The CDR3 is made up of 12 amino acids. CDR3 DNA: TGTGCCAGCAGCGTCTCAGGGGAGACCCAGTACTTC. It translates to CASSVSGETQYF.

Note on this clone: A junction boundary mismatches the germline segment, possibly from a read error. The CDR3 loop reads CASSLVLDRTSNQPQHF. DNA of the CDR3: TGTGCTAGCAGCTTAGTTTTAGACAGGACCAGCAATCAGCCCCAGCATTTT. The V call is TRBV7-7, the J call TRBJ1-5; tentatively, D is TRBD1 (6 bases). The V gene's germline CDR1 is SSHAT and CDR2 FNYEAQ (reference sequence). This CDR3 region has 17 residues.

The genes are TRBV19 and TRBJ1-2, with D possibly being TRBD1 (5 bases). CDR3 size: 14 residues. V was shortened by 2 bases and J by 4 bases, with 11 bases between the two germline ends. Germline CDR1 and CDR2: LNHDA and SQIVND (reference sequence). Here the CDR3 reads CASSISGQGYGYTF. Written as DNA, the CDR3 is TGTGCCAGTAGTATATCCGGGCAGGGCTATGGCTACACCTTC.

The chain combines TRBV11-2 with TRBJ1-2; a possible D gene is TRBD1 (6 bases). The V end was cut by 3 bases, the J end by 0 bases, with 11 bases between. From germline, CDR1 is SGHAT and CDR2 FQNNGV. The CDR3 contains 15 residues. CDR3 region: CASSLRQAANYGYTF. DNA for the CDR3: TGTGCCAGCAGCTTGAGACAGGCCGCTAACTATGGCTACACCTTC.

The rearrangement uses TRBV28 and TRBJ1-1, with 8 bases fitting TRBD1. CDR1 MDHEN and CDR2 SYDVKM come from the germline V gene. Trimming cost V 7 bases and J 1 base; bases outside gene matches: 8. This CDR3 contains 15 residues. The CDR3 nucleotides are TGTGCCAGCACCCTGTGGCAGGGGGCGAACACTGAAGCTTTCTTT. Amino acid sequence: CASTLWQGANTEAFF.

The chain employs TRBV6-5 and TRBJ2-7; the match to TRBD1 covers 7 bases. This CDR3 has 15 amino acids. After removal of 5 bases from V and 0 bases from J, the junction contained 7 bases not matched to a gene. Looked up from germline, CDR1 is MNHEY and CDR2 is SVGAGI. CDR3 in DNA: TGTGCCAGCAGTCCGGGGACAGCCCCCTCCTACGAGCAGTACTTC. Its translation is CASSPGTAPSYEQYF.

The V and J genes are TRBV6-1 and TRBJ1-2; no clear D. Germline CDR1 is MNHNS and CDR2 is SASEGT. V lost 2 bases and J 6 bases, leaving 16 bases between the germline ends. CDR3 length: 15 residues. CDR3: CASSESGEAIHGYTF. In DNA form, the CDR3 reads TGTGCCAGCAGTGAAAGCGGGGAAGCTATCCATGGCTACACCTTC.

The gene calls are TRBV6-6 and TRBJ1-3; D remains ambiguous. With 8 bases removed from V and 0 bases from J, the gap between germline ends came to 5 bases. Germline V gene data show CDR1 as MNHNY and CDR2 as SVGAGI (reference sequence). The CDR3 totals 12 residues. The CDR3 region has the DNA TGTGCCAGCGAGGGCTCTGGAAACACCATATATTTT. Amino acid sequence: CASEGSGNTIYF.

The chain links TRBV13 to TRBJ1-1; D is ambiguous. The CDR3 spans 14 residues. Per germline, CDR1 PRHDT and CDR2 FYEKMQ (reference sequence). The V and J ends lost 5 bases and 6 bases respectively, with 16 bases between them. The chain's CDR3 is CASSPWSRYSEAFF. As DNA, the CDR3 is TGTGCCAGCAGCCCTTGGTCACGCTACTCTGAAGCTTTCTTT.

The rearrangement joins TRBV2 to TRBJ2-1; a possible D gene is TRBD2 (6 bases). Between the trimmed V and J ends, which lost 5 bases and 2 bases, there was a span of 10 bases. The CDR3 has 14 amino acids. Germline V gene data show CDR1 as SNHLY and CDR2 as FYNNEI. CDR3 region: CASSLAGTYNEQFF. As DNA, the CDR3 is TGTGCCAGCAGTCTTGCGGGGACCTACAATGAGCAGTTCTTC.

J is TRBJ1-3 and V is TRBV6-1; D unresolved. Trimming pared 3 bases from V and 0 bases from J, leaving 12 bases between. CDR3 length equals 16 residues. From germline, CDR1 is MNHNS and CDR2 SASEGT. DNA of the CDR3: TGTGCCAGCAGTGATAGGCCAGGAAGCTCTGGAAACACCATATATTTT. It is translated as CASSDRPGSSGNTIYF.

J is TRBJ1-1 and V is TRBV28, with D unresolved. Germline-derived CDR1 and CDR2 are MDHEN and SYDVKM. V was pared by 2 bases and J by 3 bases, with 13 bases between. CDR3 length: 15 residues. CDR3 DNA sequence: TGTGCCAGCAGTTTACCACAAGCGACGGACACTGAAGCTTTCTTT. Translating it yields CASSLPQATDTEAFF.